A single sample is the source of the 25 T cell receptor beta chains below, sequenced in a study of blood T cells in healthy people across ages (dated by TCRdb to the mid-2010s). Library construction relied on 5' RACE. The sample was run on an Illumina HiSeq 2500. The second PCR ran for roughly 6 to 11 cycles and used a J-beta primer mix along with a sample-barcoded 5' primer. TCRdb took the public reads, trimmed them with fastp at Q25, ran MiXCR for clone calling and kept in-frame beta chains. Under each unique CDR3 protein, matching rows form one entry showing the most common genes and DNA. The sample table records hundreds of thousands of distinct CDR3 sequences; about 30% of these occur just once. The top ten hold approximately 15% of the sample. Specimen: blood. The receptors here all came from a woman aged 80 or older in good health. Donor details come from another sample of the same person, matched by shared clones.

This clonotype came up many times. This chain uses TRBV12-3 or TRBV12-4 with TRBJ2-7; no reliable D call. The V end lost 3 bases, the J end lost 2 bases, and 5 bases lay between the germline ends. This CDR3 is 12 amino acids long. This CDR3 is CASSFSPYEQYF. CDR3 in DNA: TGTGCCAGCAGTTTCAGTCCCTACGAGCAGTACTTC.

This clonotype was seen ten or more times. The chain combines TRBV6-5 with TRBJ1-5; 7 bases match TRBD1. Germline trimming cut 5 bases from V and 3 bases from J; bases unmatched to any gene: 4. CDR1 and CDR2 (germline): MNHEY, SVGAGI. There are 14 residues in the CDR3. The CDR3 DNA reads TGTGCCAGCAGTCACAGGGGATCCAATCAGCCCCAGCATTTT. Its protein product is CASSHRGSNQPQHF.

This clonotype was counted at least ten times. The V gene is TRBV29-1, the J gene TRBJ2-5; D is perhaps TRBD1 or TRBD2 (5 bases each). The germline V and J ends were trimmed by 3 bases and 4 bases, with 12 bases remaining between them. Looked up from germline, CDR1 is SQVTM and CDR2 is ANQGSEA. This CDR3 has 13 residues. In DNA, the CDR3 is TGCAGCGTTGAGTATATTGGGGGAGAGACCCAGTACTTC. Translated: CSVEYIGGETQYF. Supplemented by reference TRBV29-1 and TRBJ2-5, the full variable domain reads SAVISQKPSRDICQRGTSLTIQCQVDSQVTMMFWYRQQPGQSLTLIATANQGSEATYESGFVIDKFPISRPNLTFSTLTVSNMSPEDSSIYLCSVEYIGGETQYFGPGTRLLVL.

The sample holds many counts of this clonotype. The chain joins TRBV7-3 to TRBJ2-3; D is perhaps TRBD2 (5 bases). This CDR3 comprises 15 residues. Per the germline V gene, CDR1 is SGHTA and CDR2 is FQGTGA. V lost 6 bases and J lost 3, with 16 bases in between. This chain's CDR3 is CASSLRGSETDTQYF. The CDR3 DNA is TGTGCCAGCAGTCTCCGGGGTAGCGAAACAGATACGCAGTATTTT.

This clonotype was detected ten times or more. The genes are TRBV2 and TRBJ2-1; 9 bases are a match to TRBD2. The germline CDR1 and CDR2 sequences are SNHLY and FYNNEI. CDR3 length: 16 amino acids. V shed 6 bases and J 3 bases; nucleotides not matched to a gene: 9. CDR3 sequence: CASSERLAGNYNEQFF. Here the CDR3 DNA reads TGTGCCAGCAGCGAGAGGCTAGCGGGGAACTACAATGAGCAGTTCTTC. The variable domain in full, with the rest retrieved from reference TRBV2 and TRBJ2-1, is EPEVTQTPSHQVTQMGQEVILRCVPISNHLYFYWYRQILGQKVEFLVSFYNNEISEKSEIFDDQFSVERPDGSNFTLKIRSTKLEDSAMYFCASSERLAGNYNEQFFGPGTRLTVL.

This clonotype was detected only once. This chain links TRBV6-4 with TRBJ2-4, with D unclear. From germline, CDR1 is MRHNA and CDR2 SNTAGT. This CDR3 comprises 12 residues. V lost 5 bases, J lost 8 bases, and 10 bases lay in between. The CDR3 here is CASSKIGDIQYF. The DNA of the CDR3 is TGTGCCAGCAGTAAAATCGGTGACATTCAGTACTTC.

Comment on this clonotype: A much larger clone lies a single base off, so this may be a read error. This chain uses TRBV11-1 with TRBJ2-7, with a possible D match to TRBD2 (6 bases). Between the trimmed V and J ends, which lost 5 bases and 2 bases, there was a span of 16 bases. The CDR3 totals 15 residues. Per germline, CDR1 SGHAT and CDR2 FQDESV (reference sequence). The CDR3 region has the DNA TGTGCCAGCAGCCTTTATCCCGGGAGTGCCTACGAGCAGTACTTC. Its protein product is CASSLYPGSAYEQYF.

This clonotype was observed at least ten times. V usage is TRBV12-3 or TRBV12-4 and J usage is TRBJ2-3, with 7 nucleotides matching TRBD1. There are 13 residues in the CDR3. Trimming at V came to 10 bases and at J to 2 bases, leaving 6 bases not matched to a gene. The CDR3 region has the DNA TGTGCCACCGCCACAGGGGCCACAGATACGCAGTATTTT. Translation: CATATGATDTQYF.

This clonotype has only a few counts. The V call is TRBV5-1, the J call TRBJ1-6; 8 nucleotides agree with TRBD1. Germline V CDR1 and CDR2: SGHRS, YFSETQ. V was pared by 6 bases and J by 18 bases, with 8 bases of the junction left unmatched. This CDR3 has 11 residues. CDR3 nucleotide sequence: TGCGCCAGCAAGCTTCAGGGGGCGACCCACTTT. Amino acids: CASKLQGATHF.

Here the CDR3 reads CASSLRDSEKLFF. CDR3 coding DNA: TGTGCCAGCAGCCTCCGGGACAGTGAAAAACTGTTTTTT. The chain employs TRBV3-1 and TRBJ1-4, with TRBD1 matching 7 bases. V lost 4 bases to trimming and J lost 7 bases; unmatched junction nucleotides: 3. CDR1 is LGHDT and CDR2 is YNNKEL in the germline V gene (reference sequence). The CDR3 loop spans 13 amino acids.

This clonotype was seen a handful of times. An end of the junction does not agree with germline; a read error may underlie this. The CDR3 DNA reads as TGTGCCAGCAGTGAGCAGGAATCCTATAATTCACCCCCCCACTTT. Translated, it gives CASSEQESYNSPPHF. This chain joins TRBV6-1 and TRBJ1-6; D not certain. CDR1 and CDR2 (germline): MNHNS, SASEGT. The CDR3 has 15 residues.

The table lists this clonotype with many counts. V is TRBV9 and J is TRBJ2-7; D is undetermined. V was shortened by 2 bases and J by 2 bases, with 11 bases between the two germline ends. From germline, CDR1 is SGDLS and CDR2 YYNGEE. The CDR3 runs to 14 residues. The CDR3 nucleotides read TGTGCCAGCAGCGTTGGGTACGGTACCTACGAGCAGTACTTC. Amino acids: CASSVGYGTYEQYF.

V and J are TRBV28 and TRBJ2-7, with a possible D match to TRBD1 (7 bases). CDR3 size: 12 residues. Trimming cost V 6 bases and J 12 bases, with 18 bases left between them. Looked up from germline, CDR1 is MDHEN and CDR2 is SYDVKM. CDR3 amino acids: CASSQGSGGLYF. CDR3 sequence (DNA): TGTGCCAGCAGCCAAGGATCAGGGGGGCTGTACTTC.

J is TRBJ2-2 and V is TRBV27, with 10 bases fitting TRBD1. The CDR3 runs 17 residues. In germline, CDR1 is MNHEY, CDR2 SMNVEV (reference sequence). The V and J ends lost 4 bases and 1 base, in that order; junction bases with no gene match: 6. CDR3 loop: CASSSIRTGGNTGELFF. In DNA, the CDR3 is TGTGCCAGCAGTTCAATCCGGACAGGGGGGAACACCGGGGAGCTGTTTTTT.

This clonotype came up many times. CDR3 sequence (DNA): TGTGCCATCAGACCACCAGGGGGCCTAAGCTATGGCTACACCTTC. It codes for CAIRPPGGLSYGYTF. The chain links TRBV2 to TRBJ1-2; 8 bases line up with TRBD1. This CDR3 region has 15 residues. Trimming took 10 bases from V and 4 from J; bases not matched to a gene: 14. CDR1 and CDR2 (germline): SNHLY, FYNNEI.

This clonotype was detected many times. This rearrangement joins TRBV19 to TRBJ2-1, with 10 bases lining up with TRBD2. The CDR3 sequence is 14 residues long. Trimming at V came to 4 bases and at J to 12 bases, leaving 9 bases not matched to a gene. Germline V CDR1 and CDR2: LNHDA, SQIVND (reference sequence). Written as DNA, the CDR3 is TGTGCCAGTAGTAATCCCGGGCTAGCGGGGGTGCAGTTCTTC. Encoded protein: CASSNPGLAGVQFF.

This chain connects TRBV2 to TRBJ2-7; D may be TRBD1 or TRBD2 (5 bases each). The CDR3 length is 14 residues. The V end was cut by 6 bases, the J end by 3 bases, with 15 bases between. Looked up from germline, CDR1 is SNHLY and CDR2 is FYNNEI. The CDR3 loop reads CASSSERGLYEQYF. In DNA, the CDR3 is TGTGCCAGCAGCTCCGAGAGGGGTCTCTACGAGCAGTACTTC.

Of note for this clonotype: This clone may be a read error of a much larger clone one base away. This chain joins TRBV3-1 and TRBJ1-6, with 9 bases identical to TRBD1. This CDR3 region has 15 residues. Germline V CDR1 and CDR2: LGHDT, YNNKEL (reference sequence). The CDR3 region has the DNA TGTGCCGGCAGCAAGACAGGGGGAAGCAATTCACCCCTCCACTTT. Translating it yields CAGSKTGGSNSPLHF.

This clonotype came up many times. The V and J genes are TRBV20-1 and TRBJ2-5, with D possibly being TRBD1 or TRBD2 (5 bases each). The germline V gene encodes CDR1 DFQATT and CDR2 SNEGSKA (reference sequence). V lost 1 base, J lost 5 bases, and 8 bases lay in between. The CDR3 is made up of 12 amino acids. The CDR3 loop is CSARVGTETQYF. For the CDR3, the DNA is TGCAGTGCTAGAGTGGGGACGGAGACCCAGTACTTC.

The V call is TRBV4-1, the J call TRBJ1-5; D remains ambiguous. The CDR3 runs 13 residues. In germline, CDR1 is MGHRA, CDR2 YSYEKL. The V end was cut by 0 bases, the J end by 5 bases, with 5 bases between. The CDR3 nucleotides read TGCGCCAGCAGCCAAGACCGGTATCAGCCCCAGCATTTT. The encoded protein is CASSQDRYQPQHF.

As concerns this clonotype: Since a much larger clone is just one base distant, this may be a read error. The chain joins TRBV24-1 to TRBJ1-2; D is unresolved. V shed 4 bases and J shed 12 bases, with 20 bases lying between them. The germline gives CDR1 KGHDR, CDR2 SFDVKD. This CDR3 has 14 residues. CDR3 nucleotides: TGTGCCACCAGTGACCCATCCCCGGGTGGAGGCAACACCTTC. Translating gives CATSDPSPGGGNTF.

The V and J genes are TRBV9 and TRBJ2-7; D is uncertain. The J call may be faulty, since TRBJ2-5 better matches the DNA end. The CDR3 runs 14 residues. Germline V gene data show CDR1 as SGDLS and CDR2 as YYNGEE. CDR3 nucleotides: TGTGCCAGCAGCGCCTTTCCGAGCAGGGAGACCCAGTACTTC. It is translated as CASSAFPSRETQYF.

This clonotype was picked up a small number of times. This may come from a read error, since a much larger clone is one base off. The chain combines TRBV7-8 with TRBJ2-1; no definite D call. Germline CDR1 SGHVS, CDR2 FQNEAQ. Deletions cut 5 bases from V and 8 bases from J, with 19 bases between. This CDR3 contains 15 residues. CDR3 protein: CASSLRTSKGDEQFF. CDR3 coding DNA: TGTGCCAGCAGCCTCAGGACCTCCAAGGGCGATGAGCAGTTCTTC.

V and J are TRBV29-1 and TRBJ2-7, with D possibly TRBD1 on 7 matching bases. V lost 3 bases and J 7 bases, leaving 13 bases between the germline ends. This CDR3 spans 12 amino acids. Germline lookup yields CDR1 SQVTM and CDR2 ANQGSEA. The CDR3 is CSVEAGTDEQYF. The CDR3, as DNA: TGCAGCGTTGAGGCGGGGACAGATGAGCAGTACTTC.

This clonotype was seen only a few times. V is TRBV29-1 and J is TRBJ1-2, with 10 nucleotides matching TRBD1. The length of the CDR3 is 12 residues. The J segment lost 6 bases and the V segment lost 7 bases, leaving 5 bases of the junction unmatched. Germline V gene data show CDR1 as SQVTM and CDR2 as ANQGSEA. The CDR3 nucleotides read TGCAGCGGAGAGGGACAGGGGAATGGCTACACCTTC. This encodes CSGEGQGNGYTF.